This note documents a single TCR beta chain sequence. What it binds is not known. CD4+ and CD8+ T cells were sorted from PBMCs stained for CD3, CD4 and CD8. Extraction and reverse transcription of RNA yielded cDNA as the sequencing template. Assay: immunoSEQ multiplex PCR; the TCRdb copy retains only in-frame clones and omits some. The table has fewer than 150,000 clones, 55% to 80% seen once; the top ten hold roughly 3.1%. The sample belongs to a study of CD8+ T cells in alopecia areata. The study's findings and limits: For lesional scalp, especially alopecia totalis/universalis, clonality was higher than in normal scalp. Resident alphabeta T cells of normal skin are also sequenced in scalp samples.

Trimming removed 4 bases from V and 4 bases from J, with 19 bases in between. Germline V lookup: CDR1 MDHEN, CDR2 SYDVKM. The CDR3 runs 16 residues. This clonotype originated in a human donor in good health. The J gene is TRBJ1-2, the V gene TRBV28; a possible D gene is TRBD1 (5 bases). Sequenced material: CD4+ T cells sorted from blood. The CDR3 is CASSSVPGGSSYGYTF. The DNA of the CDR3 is TGTGCCAGCAGTTCCGTCCCGGGGGGAAGCTCCTATGGCTACACCTTC.